These 23 T cell receptor beta chains were sequenced from one sample in a study of T cell changes during pregnancy in multiple sclerosis. Clones were read by immunoSEQ multiplex PCR, and TCRdb kept only the in-frame ones, dropping some. The sample consists of under 50,000 clones, 85% to 95% of them appearing once. The sample consisted of CD8+ T cells from peripheral blood mononuclear cells, taken in the first trimester of pregnancy. Every receptor here comes from a female donor with multiple sclerosis, enrolled in a pregnancy study.

V gene TRBV15 combines with J gene TRBJ2-7; D may be TRBD2 (5 bases). Germline V gene data show CDR1 as LNHNV and CDR2 as YYDKDF (reference sequence). The CDR3 covers 13 residues. The V and J ends lost 1 base and 6 bases respectively, with 10 bases between them. CDR3 in DNA: TGTGCCACCAGCAGAGTTAGGGAGAGCGAGCAGTACTTC. Amino acids: CATSRVRESEQYF.

The chain carries TRBV6-4 and TRBJ2-5; TRBD2 aligns across 11 bases. This CDR3 region has 15 residues. Trimming removed 3 bases from V and 2 bases from J; junction bases left unmatched: 2. Germline CDR1 is MRHNA and CDR2 is SNTAGT. Here the CDR3 DNA reads TGTGCCAGCAGTGATGTAGCGGGAGGGCAAGAGACCCAGTACTTC. It specifies CASSDVAGGQETQYF.

The chain is built from TRBV5-8 and TRBJ2-7, with 10 bases matching TRBD1. The CDR3 runs to 15 residues. Per germline, CDR1 SGHTS and CDR2 YDEGEE. V trimming: 2 bases; J trimming: 3 bases; junction bases outside the gene matches: 5. CDR3 region: CASSFRTGGVYEQYF. The CDR3 DNA is TGTGCCAGCAGCTTCCGGACAGGGGGGGTCTACGAGCAGTACTTC.

The chain combines TRBV18 with TRBJ1-2; D gene unclear. This CDR3 contains 14 residues. The V gene lost 0 bases and the J gene lost 8 bases, with 13 bases spanning the gap. Per germline, CDR1 KGHSH and CDR2 LQKENI. The chain's CDR3 is CASSPPAGSEGYTF. The CDR3 DNA reads TGTGCCAGCTCACCACCGGCGGGATCAGAAGGCTACACCTTC.

Comment on this clone: One end of the junction does not line up with germline, which may come from a read error. The chain recombines TRBV27 with TRBJ2-1, with 7 nucleotides matching TRBD1. Germline V lookup: CDR1 MNHEY, CDR2 SMNVEV (reference sequence). The CDR3 is 12 amino acids. In DNA form, the CDR3 reads TGCAGCGCAGGGGGCTCCTACAATGAGCAGTTCTTC. Amino acids: CSAGGSYNEQFF.

The V and J genes are TRBV30 and TRBJ2-1; D remains ambiguous. Germline lookup yields CDR1 GTSNPN and CDR2 SVGIG (reference sequence). Trimming removed 1 base from V and 8 bases from J, with 9 bases in between. This CDR3 has 12 residues. DNA for the CDR3: TGTGCCTGGAGTGGTGGTAGAGATGAGCAGTTCTTC. Translating it yields CAWSGGRDEQFF.

This clone was recorded once. This rearrangement joins TRBV27 to TRBJ1-1; 9 positions agree with TRBD1. Germline CDR1 is MNHEY and CDR2 is SMNVEV (reference sequence). V gave up 0 bases and J gave up 4 bases; unmatched junction bases: 3. The CDR3 runs 15 residues. The CDR3 region is CASSLSDRGSTEAFF. Here the CDR3 DNA reads TGTGCCAGCAGTTTATCCGACAGGGGGAGCACTGAAGCTTTCTTT.

For this clone: A read error may produce the germline difference seen at one junction end. The chain joins TRBV20-1 to TRBJ2-7, with 7 bases matching TRBD1. The CDR3 loop spans 9 amino acids. Germline V CDR1 and CDR2: DFQATT, SNEGSKA (reference sequence). CDR3 region: CRGEGAGGF. The CDR3 coding sequence is TGCAGAGGCGAGGGGGCAGGGGGCTTC.

The chain links TRBV4-2 to TRBJ2-7; 8 nucleotides align to TRBD2. Germline V lookup: CDR1 LGHNA, CDR2 YNFKEQ. After removal of 6 bases from V and 1 base from J, the junction contained 5 bases not matched to a gene. The CDR3 has 14 amino acids. Here the CDR3 DNA reads TGTGCCAGCAGTATCAGCGGGAGTTCCTACGAGCAGTACTTC. Amino acids: CASSISGSSYEQYF.

J is TRBJ1-2 and V is TRBV7-9, with TRBD1 identical over 11 bases. In germline, CDR1 is SEHNR, CDR2 FQNEAQ (reference sequence). Germline trimming cut 2 bases from V and 3 bases from J; bases unmatched to any gene: 8. The CDR3 consists of 17 residues. CDR3 sequence reads: CASSLPGQGAPDYGYTF. The CDR3 nucleotides are TGTGCCAGCAGCTTACCAGGACAGGGGGCGCCTGACTATGGCTACACCTTC.

The chain has TRBV18 and TRBJ2-7, with TRBD1 as a possible D gene (7 bases). The CDR3 sequence is 16 residues long. Looked up from germline, CDR1 is KGHSH and CDR2 is LQKENI. V lost 4 bases to trimming and J lost 7 bases, with 23 bases between them. The CDR3 is CASSRAPTGRYGEQYF. DNA of the CDR3: TGTGCCAGCTCACGCGCACCGACAGGGAGGTATGGAGAGCAGTACTTC.

The gene calls are TRBV30 and TRBJ1-1; D unresolved. CDR1 is GTSNPN, CDR2 SVGIG, per germline (reference sequence). The CDR3 has 15 residues. Trimming took off 3 bases at V and 0 bases at J, with 14 bases between the two ends. The CDR3: CAWSGKTEVNTEAFF. CDR3 in DNA: TGTGCCTGGAGCGGGAAAACAGAGGTGAACACTGAAGCTTTCTTT. Drawing the rest from reference TRBV30 and TRBJ1-1, the complete variable domain is SQTIHQWPATLVQPVGSPLSLECTVEGTSNPNLYWYRQAAGRGLQLLFYSVGIGQISSEVPQNLSASRPQDRQFILSSKKLLLSDSGFYLCAWSGKTEVNTEAFFGQGTRLTVV.

V gene TRBV28 combines with J gene TRBJ1-5; a possible D gene is TRBD1 (6 bases). Germline values: CDR1 MDHEN, CDR2 SYDVKM. The CDR3 is made up of 15 amino acids. V was shortened by 5 bases and J by 2 bases, with 13 bases between the two germline ends. The CDR3 here is CASSTRGFGNQPQHF. The CDR3 nucleotides are TGTGCCAGCAGTACCAGGGGTTTTGGCAATCAGCCCCAGCATTTT.

The genes are TRBV19 and TRBJ1-2, with D perhaps matching TRBD1 (5 bases). V was trimmed by 1 base and J by 4 bases, leaving 7 bases between them. This CDR3 contains 13 residues. Germline V gives CDR1 LNHDA, CDR2 SQIVND (reference sequence). Here the CDR3 DNA reads TGTGCCAGTAGTATAGGGACAATCTATGGCTACACCTTC. Protein: CASSIGTIYGYTF.

The CDR3 nucleotides are TGTGCCAGCAGTGAGCAGGGTTTCTCTGGAAACACCATATATTTT. The encoded protein is CASSEQGFSGNTIYF. This rearrangement joins TRBV6-1 to TRBJ1-3; TRBD1 might be the D (5 bases). This CDR3 is 15 amino acids long. Per the germline V gene, CDR1 is MNHNS and CDR2 is SASEGT. V shed 3 bases and J shed 0 bases, with 9 bases lying between them.

This clone was counted once. The chain employs TRBV27 and TRBJ2-7, with 7 bases that match TRBD1. Germline loops: CDR1 MNHEY, CDR2 SMNVEV (reference sequence). The V segment lost 4 bases and the J segment 1 base; nucleotides outside the gene matches: 7. This CDR3 has 15 amino acids. The CDR3 spells CASSYLDRASYEQYF. The CDR3 bases are TGTGCCAGCAGTTACCTCGACAGGGCTTCCTACGAGCAGTACTTC.

On this clone: Other nucleotide sequences from this sample produce the same CDR3. This sequence joins TRBV27 and TRBJ1-5, with TRBD1 matching 10 bases. The germline V gene encodes CDR1 MNHEY and CDR2 SMNVEV (reference sequence). V lost 6 bases and J lost 4; bases outside the gene matches: 3. The CDR3 loop spans 14 amino acids. DNA of the CDR3: TGTGCCAGCAGCCGGACAGGGGGAAATCAGCCCCAGCATTTT. Its protein product is CASSRTGGNQPQHF.

This clone appeared a single time. This rearrangement joins TRBV9 to TRBJ2-1; 14 nucleotides agree with TRBD2. The V gene end was trimmed by 4 bases and the J gene end by 4 bases; junction bases not matched to a gene: 7. Germline values: CDR1 SGDLS, CDR2 YYNGEE. The CDR3 has 17 residues. This CDR3 reads CASSLPGLAGAYNEQFF. CDR3 bases: TGTGCCAGCAGCCTCCCGGGACTAGCGGGAGCTTACAATGAGCAGTTCTTC.

The CDR3 DNA sequence: TGTGCCAGTAGTTCCGACCCGGGGGGAATGACCCAGCATTTT. Translated, it gives CASSSDPGGMTQHF. The rearrangement joins TRBV19 to TRBJ1-5; D may be TRBD1 (5 bases). CDR3 length: 14 amino acids. Trimming stripped 5 bases from V and 11 bases from J, with 19 bases between. The germline gives CDR1 LNHDA, CDR2 SQIVND (reference sequence). Full variable domain (remainder filled in from reference TRBV19 and TRBJ1-5): DGGITQSPKYLFRKEGQNVTLSCEQNLNHDAMYWYRQDPGQGLRLIYYSQIVNDFQKGDIAEGYSVSREKKESFPLTVTSAQKNPTAFYLCASSSDPGGMTQHFGDGTRLSIL.

V usage is TRBV27 and J usage is TRBJ1-1; D remains unclear. V lost 2 bases and J lost 3, with 13 bases in between. The CDR3 extends over 15 amino acids. Germline V CDR1 and CDR2: MNHEY, SMNVEV (reference sequence). The CDR3 DNA reads as TGTGCCAGCAGTTTAGGAGACGGTTGGCACACTGAAGCTTTCTTT. It specifies CASSLGDGWHTEAFF.

This chain uses TRBV7-3 with TRBJ2-7; 9 bases are shared with TRBD2. Germline trimming cut 2 bases from V and 6 bases from J; bases unmatched to any gene: 5. Germline lookup yields CDR1 SGHTA and CDR2 FQGTGA. This CDR3 contains 14 residues. CDR3 in amino acids: CASSLLASGTEQYF. CDR3 in DNA: TGTGCCAGCAGCTTATTGGCTAGCGGGACCGAGCAGTACTTC.

This chain joins TRBV10-3 and TRBJ2-2; the D gene is possibly TRBD1 (6 bases). CDR3 length: 15 amino acids. Looked up from germline, CDR1 is ENHRY and CDR2 is SYGVKD. Trimming pared 4 bases from V and 1 base from J, leaving 10 bases between. CDR3 sequence (DNA): TGTGCCATCAGTGTGCGACAGGAGAACACCGGGGAGCTGTTTTTT. This gives the protein CAISVRQENTGELFF.

This clone was picked up one time. The chain links TRBV19 to TRBJ1-1, with 10 bases matching TRBD1. CDR1 is LNHDA and CDR2 is SQIVND in the germline V gene (reference sequence). The CDR3 runs to 15 residues. Losses at the gene ends were 5 bases for V and 1 base for J; bases not matched to a gene: 4. The CDR3 nucleotides are TGTGCCAGTAGTCCCTGGACAGGGGGGAACACTGAAGCTTTCTTT. This gives the protein CASSPWTGGNTEAFF.